These 7 T cell receptor beta chains share one sample of origin, sequenced in a study of cytomegalovirus exposure and HLA in healthy donors. Clones were sequenced by immunoSEQ multiplex PCR, and TCRdb holds only the in-frame ones, with some missing. This table holds approximately 100,000 clones, approximately 95% found once. Sequences were obtained from PBMCs. Receptors were obtained from a woman aged 25-40 years in good health and CMV-seropositive.

The V gene is TRBV6-1, the J gene TRBJ2-2; no reliable D call. V lost 3 bases and J lost 6, with 8 bases in between. Germline V gives CDR1 MNHNS, CDR2 SASEGT. This CDR3 comprises 13 residues. CDR3: CASSDLPAGELFF. CDR3 DNA sequence: TGTGCCAGCAGTGACCTTCCGGCCGGGGAGCTGTTTTTT.

The genes are TRBV28 and TRBJ2-7; 10 positions match TRBD2. Per germline, CDR1 MDHEN and CDR2 SYDVKM. The CDR3 length is 14 residues. V lost 7 bases and J lost 6; bases outside the gene matches: 9. The DNA for the CDR3 is TGTGCCAGCACCCCGGCTCTAGCGGGAGTCGAGCAGTACTTC. Its protein is CASTPALAGVEQYF.

The rearrangement uses TRBV27 and TRBJ2-5, with no clear D. The length of the CDR3 is 11 residues. V dropped 7 bases and J dropped 4 bases, with 7 bases sitting between them. Germline CDR1 and CDR2: MNHEY and SMNVEV (reference sequence). The CDR3: CASTLGETQYF. CDR3 bases: TGTGCCAGCACTCTAGGAGAGACCCAGTACTTC.

The CDR3 spells CASRAGSQTYEQYF. As DNA, the CDR3 is TGCGCCAGCAGAGCGGGCAGTCAAACCTACGAGCAGTACTTC. V usage is TRBV5-1 and J usage is TRBJ2-7; perhaps TRBD2 as D (6 bases). Trimming left V 5 bases short and J 2 bases short, with 14 bases between. Germline lookup yields CDR1 SGHRS and CDR2 YFSETQ. CDR3 length: 14 residues.

The rearrangement uses TRBV19 and TRBJ1-2, with unresolved D. The CDR3 runs 13 residues. Deletions cut 3 bases from V and 2 bases from J, with 7 bases between. The germline V gene has CDR1 LNHDA and CDR2 SQIVND (reference sequence). CDR3: CASSIDSNYGYTF. The CDR3 region has the DNA TGTGCCAGTAGTATCGACTCGAACTATGGCTACACCTTC.

The chain couples TRBV6-4 to TRBJ2-2; 8 bases are shared with TRBD2. This CDR3 region has 15 residues. With 6 bases clipped from V and 3 bases from J, the junction kept 6 bases outside the gene matches. Germline assignment: CDR1 MRHNA and CDR2 SNTAGT. CDR3 DNA sequence: TGTGCCAGCAGCCCGGGACTAGACTACACCGGGGAGCTGTTTTTT. It yields the protein CASSPGLDYTGELFF.

The chain has TRBV6-1 and TRBJ2-7; tentatively, D is TRBD2 (7 bases). CDR3 length: 15 amino acids. The V gene lost 6 bases and the J gene lost 2 bases, with 17 bases spanning the gap. Germline assignment: CDR1 MNHNS and CDR2 SASEGT. The CDR3 DNA reads TGTGCCAGCAGCGGCCCTAGGGGGGGAACCTACGAGCAGTACTTC. Translating it yields CASSGPRGGTYEQYF.